These 10 T cell receptor beta chains came from one sample sequenced in a study of T cell repertoires in cytomegalovirus infection. For these receptors, no antigen is known. TCRdb independently ran MiXCR on the reads; one entry per CDR3 protein. The top ten clones hold under 15% of a sample with about 920,000 distinct CDR3 sequences, approximately 31% of them seen once. The sequences come from cultured CD8+ T cells from PBMCs, collected from culture after CMV antigen stimulation. The receptors originated from a human donor in good health (CMV status not recorded). Some clones in this sample may be carry-over from other donors' samples.

This chain connects TRBV6-7 to TRBJ2-7, with D possibly being TRBD2 (5 bases). TRBV6-7 is marked as an open reading frame, function uncertain. This CDR3 is 16 amino acids long. V lost 0 bases and J lost 7, with 19 bases in between. The CDR3 bases are TGTGCCAGCAGTTACTCGAGTCCGGAGGTCCCTAAGGAGCAGTACGTC. Translation: CASSYSSPEVPKEQYV.

This clonotype came up many times. The CDR3 sequence is CASSFRDNPYEQYF. DNA for the CDR3: TGTGCCAGCAGCTTCCGGGACAACCCCTACGAGCAGTACTTC. V usage is TRBV7-9 and J usage is TRBJ2-7, with D perhaps matching TRBD1 (6 bases). This CDR3 comprises 14 residues. Germline CDR1 and CDR2: SEHNR and FQNEAQ (reference sequence). V lost 3 bases and J 2 bases, leaving 11 bases between the germline ends.

This clonotype was seen a few times. This chain uses TRBV11-2 with TRBJ2-1; 8 nucleotides line up with TRBD1. Trimming at V came to 5 bases and at J to 3 bases, leaving 9 bases not matched to a gene. The length of the CDR3 is 16 residues. CDR1 and CDR2 (germline): SGHAT, FQNNGV. Written as DNA, the CDR3 is TGTGCCAGCAGCGAACCGGGGACAGGAAACTACAATGAGCAGTTCTTC. Its translation: CASSEPGTGNYNEQFF.

The chain uses TRBV15 and TRBJ1-5; D is perhaps TRBD1 (6 bases). From germline, CDR1 is LNHNV and CDR2 YYDKDF (reference sequence). The CDR3 length is 15 residues. The V end was cut by 0 bases, the J end by 4 bases, with 10 bases between. CDR3 in amino acids: CATSRDRTVNQPQHF. In DNA, the CDR3 is TGTGCCACCAGCAGAGATCGGACAGTAAATCAGCCCCAGCATTTT.

As regards this clonotype: The junction shows a germline mismatch at one end, possibly a read error. The chain carries TRBV7-7 and TRBJ2-2; TRBD2 agrees at 7 bases. Germline V gene data show CDR1 as SSHAT and CDR2 as FNYEAQ (reference sequence). The CDR3 runs 14 residues. The DNA for the CDR3 is TGTGCTAGCAGCTTGGGACTATTCACCGGGGAGCTGTTTTTT. Its protein product is CASSLGLFTGELFF.

This clonotype was counted a few times. The rearrangement uses TRBV11-2 and TRBJ2-3, with TRBD1 matching over 9 bases. The length of the CDR3 is 16 residues. Germline V gene data show CDR1 as SGHAT and CDR2 as FQNNGV. V shed 6 bases, J shed 5 bases, and the junction held 12 bases outside the gene matches. The DNA for the CDR3 is TGTGCCAGCAGGCCAGTACAGGGGGCACGGGGAGATACGCAGTATTTT. Protein product: CASRPVQGARGDTQYF.

This clonotype showed up many times. Germline is not matched at one junction end, which may reflect a read error. The rearrangement joins TRBV12-3 or TRBV12-4 to TRBJ1-2; no clear D. CDR3 length: 12 residues. DNA for the CDR3: TGTGCCAGCAGTTTGGGTAACCATGGCTACACCTTC. It translates to CASSLGNHGYTF.

The genes are TRBV15 and TRBJ2-3; D gene ambiguous. The germline V gene encodes CDR1 LNHNV and CDR2 YYDKDF (reference sequence). The CDR3 sequence is 15 residues long. The V and J ends lost 0 bases and 7 bases respectively, with 14 bases between them. In DNA form, the CDR3 reads TGTGCCACCAGCAGAGATCTTGCCCGGTCAAATACGCAGTATTTT. Protein: CATSRDLARSNTQYF.

The CDR3 loop reads CASSPLPGTSGGRPYNEQFF. The CDR3 DNA is TGTGCCAGCAGTCCCCTCCCGGGGACTAGCGGGGGGCGGCCCTACAATGAGCAGTTCTTC. The chain links TRBV6-5 to TRBJ2-1, with 15 positions matching TRBD2. The germline V gene has CDR1 MNHEY and CDR2 SVGAGI. The CDR3 sequence is 20 residues long. Losses at the gene ends were 5 bases for V and 2 bases for J; bases not matched to a gene: 13.

This clonotype has at least ten counts. This chain links TRBV4-1 with TRBJ2-7, with no clear D. Germline-derived CDR1 and CDR2 are MGHRA and YSYEKL. The CDR3 consists of 13 residues. V gave up 0 bases and J gave up 6 bases, with 9 bases separating them. The CDR3 region is CASSQDNSPEQYF. CDR3 bases: TGCGCCAGCAGCCAAGATAATTCTCCCGAGCAGTACTTC.